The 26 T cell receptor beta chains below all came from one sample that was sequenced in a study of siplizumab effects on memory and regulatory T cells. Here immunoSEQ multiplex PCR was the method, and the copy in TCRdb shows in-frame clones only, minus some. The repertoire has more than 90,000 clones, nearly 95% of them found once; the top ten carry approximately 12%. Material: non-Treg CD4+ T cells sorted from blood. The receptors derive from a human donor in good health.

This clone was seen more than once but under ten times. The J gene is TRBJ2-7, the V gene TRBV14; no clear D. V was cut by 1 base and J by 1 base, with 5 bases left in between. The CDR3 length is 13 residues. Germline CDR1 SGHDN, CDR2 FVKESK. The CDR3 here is CASSQAFSYEQYF. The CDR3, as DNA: TGTGCCAGCAGCCAAGCGTTTTCCTACGAGCAGTACTTC.

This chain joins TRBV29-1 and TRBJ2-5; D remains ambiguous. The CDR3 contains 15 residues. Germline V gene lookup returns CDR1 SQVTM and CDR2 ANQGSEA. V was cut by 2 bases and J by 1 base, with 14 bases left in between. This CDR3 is CSVERFRTRQETQYF. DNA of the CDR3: TGCAGCGTTGAAAGATTTAGGACCCGCCAAGAGACCCAGTACTTC. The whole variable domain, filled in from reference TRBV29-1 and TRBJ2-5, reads SAVISQKPSRDICQRGTSLTIQCQVDSQVTMMFWYRQQPGQSLTLIATANQGSEATYESGFVIDKFPISRPNLTFSTLTVSNMSPEDSSIYLCSVERFRTRQETQYFGPGTRLLVL.

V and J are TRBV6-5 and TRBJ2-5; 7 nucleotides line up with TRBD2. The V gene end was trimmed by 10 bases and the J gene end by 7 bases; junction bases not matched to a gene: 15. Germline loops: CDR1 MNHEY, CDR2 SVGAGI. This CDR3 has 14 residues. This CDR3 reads CATSLAVGGTTQYF. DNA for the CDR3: TGTGCCACCTCCCTAGCGGTCGGGGGGACGACCCAGTACTTC.

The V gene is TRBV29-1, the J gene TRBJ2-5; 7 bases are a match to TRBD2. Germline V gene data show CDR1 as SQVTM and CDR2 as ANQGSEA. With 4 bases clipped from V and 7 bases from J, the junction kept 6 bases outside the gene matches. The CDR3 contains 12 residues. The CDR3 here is CSVGGGGWTQYF. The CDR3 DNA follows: TGCAGCGTTGGGGGGGGTGGCTGGACCCAGTACTTC.

The CDR3 nucleotides read TGTGCCAGTGGACAAAACTATGGCTACACCTTC. It is translated as CASGQNYGYTF. The chain is built from TRBV19 and TRBJ1-2; D is possibly TRBD1 (5 bases). The V end lost 8 bases, the J end lost 2 bases, and 6 bases lay between the germline ends. The germline CDR1 and CDR2 sequences are LNHDA and SQIVND (reference sequence). The CDR3 has 11 amino acids. The whole variable domain, filled in from reference TRBV19 and TRBJ1-2, reads DGGITQSPKYLFRKEGQNVTLSCEQNLNHDAMYWYRQDPGQGLRLIYYSQIVNDFQKGDIAEGYSVSREKKESFPLTVTSAQKNPTAFYLCASGQNYGYTFGSGTRLTVV.

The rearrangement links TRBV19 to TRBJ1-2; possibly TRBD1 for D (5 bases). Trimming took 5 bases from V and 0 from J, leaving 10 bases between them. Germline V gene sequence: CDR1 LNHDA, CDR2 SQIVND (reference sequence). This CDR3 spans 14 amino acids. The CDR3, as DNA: TGTGCCAGTAGTCCGACAGCGGCTAACTATGGCTACACCTTC. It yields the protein CASSPTAANYGYTF.

The CDR3, as DNA: TGTGCCAGCAGCCAACCTTTTACGGGACTAGCGGGAGAGAACGACGAGCAGTACTTC. Translated: CASSQPFTGLAGENDEQYF. This chain connects TRBV4-2 to TRBJ2-7, with 14 positions matching TRBD2. The CDR3 length is 19 residues. The germline CDR1 and CDR2 sequences are LGHNA and YNFKEQ. J gave up 5 bases and V 2 bases, and 14 bases lay outside the gene matches.

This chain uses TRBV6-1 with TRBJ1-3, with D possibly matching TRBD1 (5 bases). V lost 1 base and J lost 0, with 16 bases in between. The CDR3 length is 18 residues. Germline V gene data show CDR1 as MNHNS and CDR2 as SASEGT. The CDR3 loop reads CASSEGVYRRSSGNTIYF. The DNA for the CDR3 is TGTGCCAGCAGTGAAGGAGTCTACAGGAGAAGCTCTGGAAACACCATATATTTT.

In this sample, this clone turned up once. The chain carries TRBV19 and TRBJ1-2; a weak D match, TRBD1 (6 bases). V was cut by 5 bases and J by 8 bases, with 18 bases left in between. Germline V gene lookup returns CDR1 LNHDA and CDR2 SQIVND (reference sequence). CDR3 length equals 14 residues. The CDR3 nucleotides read TGTGCCAGTAGTTCCCGCGACAGGCAAGGGGGCTACACCTTC. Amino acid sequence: CASSSRDRQGGYTF. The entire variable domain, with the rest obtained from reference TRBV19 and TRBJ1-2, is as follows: DGGITQSPKYLFRKEGQNVTLSCEQNLNHDAMYWYRQDPGQGLRLIYYSQIVNDFQKGDIAEGYSVSREKKESFPLTVTSAQKNPTAFYLCASSSRDRQGGYTFGSGTRLTVV.

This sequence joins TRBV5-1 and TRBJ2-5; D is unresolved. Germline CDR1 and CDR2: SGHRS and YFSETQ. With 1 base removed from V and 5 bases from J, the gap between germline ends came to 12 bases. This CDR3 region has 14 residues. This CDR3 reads CASSLSSRVETQYF. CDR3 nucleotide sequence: TGCGCCAGCAGCTTGTCGTCCCGCGTTGAGACCCAGTACTTC.

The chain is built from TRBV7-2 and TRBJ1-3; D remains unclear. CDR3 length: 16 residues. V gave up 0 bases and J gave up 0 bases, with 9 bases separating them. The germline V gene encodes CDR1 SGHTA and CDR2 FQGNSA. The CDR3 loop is CASSLAPSLSGNTIYF. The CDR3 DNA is TGTGCCAGCAGCTTAGCGCCTTCCCTCTCTGGAAACACCATATATTTT.

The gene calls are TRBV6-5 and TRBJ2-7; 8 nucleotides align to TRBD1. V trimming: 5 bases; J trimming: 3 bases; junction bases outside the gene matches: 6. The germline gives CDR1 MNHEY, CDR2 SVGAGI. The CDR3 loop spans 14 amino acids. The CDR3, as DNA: TGTGCCAGCAGTAAACGGACAGGGATCTACGAGCAGTACTTC. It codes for CASSKRTGIYEQYF.

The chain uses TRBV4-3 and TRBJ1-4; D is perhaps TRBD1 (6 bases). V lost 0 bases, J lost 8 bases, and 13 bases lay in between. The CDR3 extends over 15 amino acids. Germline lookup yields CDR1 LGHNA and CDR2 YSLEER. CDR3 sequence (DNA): TGCGCCAGCAGCCAAGATCGGGGGGGCGCAGAAAAACTGTTTTTT. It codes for CASSQDRGGAEKLFF.

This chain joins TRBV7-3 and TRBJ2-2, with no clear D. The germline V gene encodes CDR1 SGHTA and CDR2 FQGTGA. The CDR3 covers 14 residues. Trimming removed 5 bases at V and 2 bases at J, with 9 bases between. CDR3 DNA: TGTGCCAGCAGCCCGGACGGAAACACCGGGGAGCTGTTTTTT. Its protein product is CASSPDGNTGELFF.

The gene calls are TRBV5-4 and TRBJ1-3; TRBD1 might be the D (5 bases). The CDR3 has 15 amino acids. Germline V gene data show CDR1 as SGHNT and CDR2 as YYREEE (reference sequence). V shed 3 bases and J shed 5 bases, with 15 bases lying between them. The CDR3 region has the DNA TGTGCCAGCAGCTCCAAGGGCAGGGACCGAAACACCATATATTTT. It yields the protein CASSSKGRDRNTIYF. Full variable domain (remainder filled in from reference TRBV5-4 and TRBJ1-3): ETGVTQSPTHLIKTRGQQVTLRCSSQSGHNTVSWYQQALGQGPQFIFQYYREEENGRGNFPPRFSGLQFPNYSSELNVNALELDDSALYLCASSSKGRDRNTIYFGEGSWLTVV.

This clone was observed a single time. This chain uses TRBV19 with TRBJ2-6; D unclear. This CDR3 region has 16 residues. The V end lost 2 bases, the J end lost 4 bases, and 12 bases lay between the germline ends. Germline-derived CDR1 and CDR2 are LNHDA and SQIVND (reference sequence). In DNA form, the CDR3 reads TGTGCCAGTAGTATAAATGTGCTTTCCGGGGCCAACGTCCTGACTTTC. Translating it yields CASSINVLSGANVLTF.

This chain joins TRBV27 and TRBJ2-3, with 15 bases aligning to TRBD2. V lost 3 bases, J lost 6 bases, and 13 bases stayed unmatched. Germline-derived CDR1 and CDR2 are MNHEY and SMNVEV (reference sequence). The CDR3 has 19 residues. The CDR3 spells CASSFIGGTSGRPPDTQYF. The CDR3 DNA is TGTGCCAGCAGTTTTATCGGTGGGACTAGCGGGAGGCCCCCGGATACGCAGTATTTT.

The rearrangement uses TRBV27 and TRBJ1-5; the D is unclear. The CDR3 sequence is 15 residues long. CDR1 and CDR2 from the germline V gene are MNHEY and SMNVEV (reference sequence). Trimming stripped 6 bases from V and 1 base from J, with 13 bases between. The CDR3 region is CASRPRLRSNQPQHF. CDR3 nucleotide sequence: TGTGCCAGCAGACCCCGGTTGAGGAGCAATCAGCCCCAGCATTTT.

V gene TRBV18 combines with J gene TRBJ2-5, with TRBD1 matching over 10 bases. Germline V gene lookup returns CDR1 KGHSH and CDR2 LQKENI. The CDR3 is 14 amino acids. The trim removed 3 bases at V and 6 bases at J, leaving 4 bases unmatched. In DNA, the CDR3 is TGTGCCAGCTCACCTACGGGACAGGGGCAGACCCAGTACTTC. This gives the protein CASSPTGQGQTQYF.

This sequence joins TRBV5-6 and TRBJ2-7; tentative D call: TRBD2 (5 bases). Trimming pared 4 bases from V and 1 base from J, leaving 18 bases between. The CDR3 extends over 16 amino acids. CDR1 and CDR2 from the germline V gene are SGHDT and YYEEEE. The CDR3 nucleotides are TGTGCCAGCAGCCTATCCCCGTTACAGCGGTCCTACGAGCAGTACTTC. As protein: CASSLSPLQRSYEQYF.

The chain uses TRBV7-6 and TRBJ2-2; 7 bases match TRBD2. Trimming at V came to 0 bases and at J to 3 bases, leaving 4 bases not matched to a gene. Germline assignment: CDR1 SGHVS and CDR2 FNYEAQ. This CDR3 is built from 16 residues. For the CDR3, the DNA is TGTGCCAGCAGCTTAGCCGGGGAGGGTTACACCGGGGAGCTGTTTTTT. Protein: CASSLAGEGYTGELFF.

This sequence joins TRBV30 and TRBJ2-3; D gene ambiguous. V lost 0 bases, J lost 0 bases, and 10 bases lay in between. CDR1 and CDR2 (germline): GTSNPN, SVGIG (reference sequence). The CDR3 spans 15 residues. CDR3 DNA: TGTGCCTGGAGTGTACCGACCGTGAGCACAGATACGCAGTATTTT. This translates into CAWSVPTVSTDTQYF.

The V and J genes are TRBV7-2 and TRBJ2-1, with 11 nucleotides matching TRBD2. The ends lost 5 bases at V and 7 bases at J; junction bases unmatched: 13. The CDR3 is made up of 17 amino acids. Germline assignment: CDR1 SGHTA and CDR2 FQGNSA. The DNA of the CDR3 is TGTGCCAGCAGCCACGGACTAGCGGGCAACCAGCCTAATGAGCAGTTCTTC. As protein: CASSHGLAGNQPNEQFF.

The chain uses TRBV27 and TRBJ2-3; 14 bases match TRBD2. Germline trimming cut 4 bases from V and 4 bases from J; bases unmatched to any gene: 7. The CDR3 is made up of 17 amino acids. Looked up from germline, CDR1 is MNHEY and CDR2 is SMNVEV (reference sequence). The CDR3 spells CASSSPGTSGSADTQYF. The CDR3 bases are TGTGCCAGCAGTTCCCCGGGGACTAGCGGGAGCGCAGATACGCAGTATTTT.

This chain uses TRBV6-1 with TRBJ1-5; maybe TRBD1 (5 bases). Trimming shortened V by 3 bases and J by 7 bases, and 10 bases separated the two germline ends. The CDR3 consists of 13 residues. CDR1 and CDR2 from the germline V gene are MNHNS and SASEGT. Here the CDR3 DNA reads TGTGCCAGCAGTGATGGGGGAGGACAGCCCCAGCATTTT. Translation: CASSDGGGQPQHF.

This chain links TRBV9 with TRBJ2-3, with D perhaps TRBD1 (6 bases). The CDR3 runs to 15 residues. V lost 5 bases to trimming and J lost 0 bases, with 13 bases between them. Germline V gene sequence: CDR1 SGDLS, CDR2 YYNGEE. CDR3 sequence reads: CASSILGQSTDTQYF. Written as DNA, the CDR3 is TGTGCCAGCAGTATCCTCGGACAGAGCACAGATACGCAGTATTTT.